This TCR beta chain is from a study of T cells in Graves' hyperthyroidism and ophthalmopathy. Across the study: Prior to any treatment, at the point of initial diagnosis, peripheral blood was collected. Regarding the study as a whole: The model made its ophthalmopathy prediction, and onset followed a median 6.5 months later.

Amplification yielded TCR beta CDR3 regions, with RNA transcripts as the source. First-round RT-PCR targeting the TCR CDR3 was performed with the HTBI primer set. TCRdb passed the multiplex PCR reads through MiXCR, listing each CDR3 protein once. The data contain 800,000 or so distinct CDR3 sequences, 38% of them singletons. This clonotype was seen a few times. What it binds is not known. The CDR3 totals 13 residues. Trimming removed 8 bases at V and 7 bases at J, with 12 bases between. Germline V CDR1 and CDR2: MNHEY, SMNVEV (reference sequence). Hyperthyroidism had been newly diagnosed in patients aged 18 to 65, and its duration was under 2 months. Each 10 ml fresh peripheral blood draw supplied the PBMCs.

The sequencing input was blood. This receptor was obtained from a young man with Graves' hyperthyroidism. The chain is built from TRBV27 and TRBJ1-6; no clear D gene. The CDR3 coding sequence is TGTGCCAGCCGATTAGGCCCCAATTCACCCCTCCACTTT. Protein sequence: CASRLGPNSPLHF.